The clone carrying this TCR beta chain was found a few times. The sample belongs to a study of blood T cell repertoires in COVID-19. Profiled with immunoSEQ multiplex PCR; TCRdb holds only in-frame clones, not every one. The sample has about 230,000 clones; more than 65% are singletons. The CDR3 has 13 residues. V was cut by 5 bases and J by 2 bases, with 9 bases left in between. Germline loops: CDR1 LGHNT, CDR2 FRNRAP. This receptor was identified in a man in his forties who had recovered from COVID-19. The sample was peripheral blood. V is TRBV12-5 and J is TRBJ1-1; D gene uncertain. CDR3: CASGTSDNTEAFF. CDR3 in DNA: TGTGCTAGTGGTACCAGCGACAACACTGAAGCTTTCTTT.